This TCR beta chain is drawn from a study of OX40 agonist ivuxolimab in advanced cancers. Comment on this clone: Its antigen remains unidentified.

Study findings and constraints: The CD4+ and CD8+ T cells in the blood had expanded clonally by week 6 at 0.1 to 3.0 mg/kg.

V trimming: 6 bases; J trimming: 1 base; junction bases outside the gene matches: 7. CDR3 length: 14 amino acids. From germline, CDR1 is SQVTM and CDR2 ANQGSEA. The assay was immunoSEQ multiplex PCR, and TCRdb's table has in-frame clones only and misses some. The table records roughly 100,000 clones, approximately 90% of them present only once. Sequenced material: CD4+ or CD8+ T cells sorted from blood, taken in a trial of the OX40 agonist ivuxolimab. This chain joins TRBV29-1 and TRBJ1-1; 8 nucleotides match TRBD1. The receptor comes from an adult with an advanced solid tumor such as melanoma, head and neck, liver or kidney cancer. The CDR3 DNA reads TGCAGCGTAATAGAGACAGGGGCGAACACTGAAGCTTTCTTT. This sequence encodes CSVIETGANTEAFF.